Sequencing of this TCR beta chain was carried out in a study of T cells after yellow fever vaccination (dated by TCRdb to about 2019). For the study in its entirety: Libraries from fractions with low cell numbers were prepared with the SMART-Seq v4 Ultra Low Input RNA kit. Blood samples were taken at several timepoints before and after primary and secondary immunization, and bulk PBMC replicates and cell subsets were isolated. Bulk TCR alpha and beta repertoires were sequenced longitudinally to track T-cell clones before and after primary and booster YFV17D yellow fever vaccination. Two healthy male donors made up the cohort, one aged 18 to 30 years and the other aged 30 to 40 years.

The CDR3 covers 15 residues, taking in both the cysteine and the phenylalanine. The CDR3 DNA has 45 bases and is translated from base 1. Germline trimming amounts to 6 bases on V and 9 bases on J, with 8 as the count of junction bases outside the gene matches. As encoded in the germline V gene, CDR1 is SGHRS while CDR2 is YFSETQ. Study-wide conclusions, independent of this receptor: Because the study included only a couple of donors, the extent to which the findings can be generalized is limited. A small fraction of clonotypes showed up in both the CD4 and CD8 compartments, probably as a result of convergent recombination. The secondary T-cell response was found to be weaker but faster than the primary response, with a peak reached on day 5 rather than on day 15. Most clones expanded after primary vaccination (approximately 97% of CD4 and roughly 91% of CD8) were re-detected after the booster, suggesting that broad memory maintenance occurred. FACS-sorted repertoires could contain abundant contaminating clonotypes from the bulk population, so computational filtering was required.

TCR cDNA was synthesized by 5'RACE template switching, which introduced a universal primer site and unique molecular identifiers. Priming of cDNA synthesis was performed from both the TCR alpha and TCR beta constant segments. Libraries were amplified in two PCR steps, with sample barcodes and sequencing adapters added in the second step. Libraries were sequenced on Illumina HiSeq 2500 (2x100 bp) or NovaSeq (2x150 bp). In the authors' own workflow: MIGEC was used to demultiplex reads and collapse the reads into UMI consensus sequences, and MiXCR was used for V(D)J alignment. Vaccine-responding clonotypes were identified with edgeR using replicate PBMC samples, with FDR below 0.01 and a log2 fold change above 5 up to day 15 being required. Each bulk clonotype was labeled CD4 or CD8 based on which sequenced repertoire, CD4 or CD8, contained the clonotype at higher abundance. The public reads were quality trimmed at Q25 with fastp and then assembled into clones with MiXCR by TCRdb, keeping productive beta chains. One record per CDR3 amino acid sequence lists the most common genes and DNA. These V and J calls rely on TCRdb rather than the paper's analysis. This sample has tens of thousands of distinct CDR3 sequences in its table, and 7.5% to 8% of those were observed once. The ten largest clones add up to about two fifths of the sample.

A note on this clonotype: Its antigen remains unidentified. No qualities accompany the bases; no much larger clone lies one base away.

Per the publication, the treatment or condition label means: live attenuated yellow fever vaccine strain. PBMCs were isolated from peripheral blood using a standard Ficoll-Paque protocol. Dynabeads CD4 and CD8 positive selection kits were used to isolate CD4 and CD8 T-cell fractions. TriZol was used to extract RNA from bulk PBMCs, CD4 and CD8 fractions, and dextramer-positive and dextramer-negative fractions. This sequence was found in a man younger than 45 who received the YFV17D yellow fever vaccine. Recombination joined TRBV5-1 with TRBJ2-2, with 13 central nucleotides matching TRBD2. The sample here was CD8+ T cells sorted from PBMCs, taken on the day of the yellow fever booster vaccination. The DNA is TGCGCCAGCACCTGGACTAGCGGGAGTACCTGGGAGCTGTTTTTT. This gives the protein CASTWTSGSTWELFF.